This entry features one T cell receptor (beta chain) sequence. The source of the sample is a study of blood T cell repertoires in COVID-19. V was clipped by 5 bases and J by 4 bases, with 9 bases between them. Germline loops: CDR1 MNHNY, CDR2 SVGAGI (reference sequence). The CDR3 is made up of 12 amino acids. TCRdb's table, derived via immunoSEQ multiplex PCR, lists solely in-frame clones and lacks some. Of about 320,000 clones in the sample, more than 90% are singletons; the top ten hold 2% to 3%. Donors were grouped by their self-reported clinical history. This TCR derives from a man aged 55 to 70 who had recovered from COVID-19. Sequencing was carried out using PBMCs or T cells enriched from blood (not recorded which). The V gene is TRBV6-6, the J gene TRBJ2-7; D is uncertain. The CDR3 DNA is TGTGCCAGCAGTGGGCCGTATTACGAGCAGTACTTC. It is translated as CASSGPYYEQYF.